Here is one TCR beta chain with its context. The target antigen is unknown. The method was immunoSEQ multiplex PCR; TCRdb's version includes in-frame clones alone and lacks a portion of them. The profile covers 60,000 to 75,000 clones, with around 90% appearing a single time and around 4.9% taken by the ten largest. These data originate in a study of T cell responses to AZD1222 COVID-19 vaccine. Study results and limitations: At baseline, seropositivity was found in only a handful of AZD1222 recipients. Variant regions that are unmutated are reportedly the target of nearly half of spike-specific TCRs. Dominant CD4 TCR responses targeted spike regions 160-218 and 743-854.

The CDR3 length is 18 residues. CDR1 and CDR2 (germline): LGHNA, YNFKEQ. The V and J ends lost 0 bases and 2 bases, in that order; junction bases with no gene match: 10. The TCR originated in an adult in good health. This sequence joins TRBV4-2 and TRBJ2-3; 8 nucleotides match TRBD2. Sample: peripheral blood, taken on day 0 of AZD1222 vaccination. This CDR3 is CASSQDQGLAGITDTQYF. Written as DNA, the CDR3 is TGTGCCAGCAGCCAAGATCAAGGCTTAGCGGGGATCACAGATACGCAGTATTTT.